This T cell receptor beta chain was sequenced in a study of blood T cell repertoires in COVID-19. About the research overall: The samples span acute and convalescent COVID-19 from the United States, Italy and Spain. The analysed material was cDNA or gDNA that came from T cells, B-cell-depleted T cells, or PBMCs.

The sample holds many counts of this clone. Methods used by the authors: Reference gene primers were amplified, and this amplification served to estimate nucleated cell counts. Assay used: immunoSEQ multiplex PCR; TCRdb lists only in-frame clones, some missing. V and J calls plus clone size are reproduced from that table; the DNA served to infer D and trimming. This sample has about 210,000 clones, with 92% found just once. The CDR3 loop spans 12 amino acids. Germline CDR1 is SGHNT and CDR2 is YYREEE (reference sequence). V was pared by 4 bases and J by 4 bases, with 2 bases of the junction left unmatched.

The sequence was obtained from a man aged 25 to 45 with acute or convalescent COVID-19. Sequencing was carried out using peripheral blood. This rearrangement joins TRBV5-4 to TRBJ2-7; 7 nucleotides agree with TRBD1. The DNA for the CDR3 is TGTGCCAGCAGCCTGGACAGGTACGAGCAGTACTTC. Translating gives CASSLDRYEQYF.